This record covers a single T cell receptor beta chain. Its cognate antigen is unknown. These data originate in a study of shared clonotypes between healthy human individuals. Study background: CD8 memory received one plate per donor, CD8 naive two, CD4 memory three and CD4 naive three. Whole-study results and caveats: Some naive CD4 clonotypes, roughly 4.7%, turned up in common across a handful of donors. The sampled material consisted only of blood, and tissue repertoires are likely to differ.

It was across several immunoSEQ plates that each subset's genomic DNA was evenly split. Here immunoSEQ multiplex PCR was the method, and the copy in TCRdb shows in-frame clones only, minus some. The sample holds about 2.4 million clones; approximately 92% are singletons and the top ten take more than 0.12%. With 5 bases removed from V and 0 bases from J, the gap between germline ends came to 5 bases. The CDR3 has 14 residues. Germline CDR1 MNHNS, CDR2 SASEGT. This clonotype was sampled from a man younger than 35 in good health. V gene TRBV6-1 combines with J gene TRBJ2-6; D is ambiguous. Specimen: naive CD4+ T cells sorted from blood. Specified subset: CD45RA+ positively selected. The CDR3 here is CASSLISGANVLTF. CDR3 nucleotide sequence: TGTGCCAGCAGTCTAATCTCTGGGGCCAACGTCCTGACTTTC.